These T cell receptor beta chains were read from a single sample in a study of blood T cells in healthy people across ages. TCRdb re-called the 5' RACE reads with MiXCR, one entry per CDR3 protein. The sample yields approximately 800,000 distinct CDR3 sequences, 25% to 30% seen once. These same records also appear under a second study, on T cells of mothers and their children.

Source material: blood. The receptor set was obtained from a boy between 10 and 17 years old in good health. CDR3s include the opening cysteine and the closing phenylalanine or tryptophan. The D gene is left open where the match is weak. A clone size is listed for some rows: how often the clone was seen (once, few, many), or a class if it is expanded.

v_call,d_call,j_call,clone_size,cdr3_aa,cdr3_nt
TRBV29-1,TRBD2,TRBJ2-5,NA,CSVALRLAGAQYF,TGCAGCGTTGCCCTAAGACTAGCTGGGGCTCAGTACTTC
TRBV20-1,TRBD1,TRBJ2-1,NA,CSVAGQGLDEQFF,TGCAGTGTCGCGGGACAGGGTTTGGATGAGCAGTTCTTC
TRBV11-2,NA,TRBJ1-1,once,CASSLVPGLNTEAFF,TGTGCCAGCAGCTTAGTACCAGGGCTGAACACTGAAGCTTTCTTT
TRBV2,NA,TRBJ2-5,few,CASKPGHQQETQYF,TGTGCCAGTAAACCTGGACATCAGCAAGAGACCCAGTACTTC
TRBV6-5,TRBD1,TRBJ2-5,NA,CASSNQDRGQETQYF,TGTGCCAGCAGTAACCAGGACAGGGGTCAAGAGACTCAGTACTTC
TRBV7-9,TRBD1,TRBJ1-1,few,CASSLAYRGRGTEAFF,TGTGCCAGCAGCTTAGCATACAGGGGGCGGGGCACTGAAGCTTTCTTT
TRBV4-1,NA,TRBJ1-2,few,CASSPLDRPLYGYTF,TGCGCCAGCAGCCCCCTGGACCGTCCACTCTATGGCTACACCTTC
TRBV12-5,NA,TRBJ1-5,few,CASGVNGGPQHF,TGTGCTAGTGGCGTCAACGGGGGGCCCCAGCATTTT
TRBV6-1,NA,TRBJ2-3,few,CASSGNRGPSTDTQYF,TGTGCCAGCAGTGGCAACCGGGGGCCAAGCACAGATACGCAGTATTTT
TRBV12-3/TRBV12-4,NA,TRBJ2-5,few,CASSSGLRETQYF,TGTGCCAGCAGTTCCGGACTACGCGAGACCCAGTACTTC
TRBV27,TRBD1,TRBJ1-2,few,CASSPRTGVEGYTF,TGTGCCAGCAGTCCCCGGACAGGGGTAGAGGGCTACACCTTC
TRBV12-3/TRBV12-4,NA,TRBJ2-1,NA,CASSVSQGYNEQFF,TGTGCCAGCAGTGTAAGTCAGGGATACAATGAGCAGTTCTTC
TRBV28,TRBD2,TRBJ2-3,few,CASSLSPPLAGGTDTQYF,TGTGCCAGCAGTTTAAGCCCCCCCCTAGCGGGGGGCACAGATACGCAGTATTTT
TRBV2,NA,TRBJ2-4,few,CASRDSGKNIQYF,TGTGCCAGCAGGGACTCGGGCAAAAACATTCAGTACTTC
TRBV6-5,NA,TRBJ2-2,few,CASSYTRTGELFF,TGTGCCAGCAGTTATACCCGCACCGGGGAGCTGTTTTTT
TRBV6-4,NA,TRBJ2-5,many,CASSDSEGPSQETQYF,TGTGCCAGCAGTGACTCAGAGGGGCCCAGCCAAGAGACCCAGTACTTC
TRBV5-1,NA,TRBJ1-1,NA,CASSSGGGGLKTEAFF,TGCGCCAGCAGCTCGGGAGGTGGGGGGCTTAAGACGGAAGCTTTCTTT
TRBV19,NA,TRBJ2-1,NA,CAGSLDRSSYNEQFF,TGTGCCGGTAGCCTCGACAGGAGCTCCTACAATGAGCAGTTCTTC